This T cell receptor beta chain was recovered during a study of CD8 T cells in cerebrospinal fluid in Alzheimer's disease. Study as a whole: Clonal expansion of CSF T cells was measured with plate-based and droplet-based single-cell sequencing.

Profiling of CSF cells used 10X single-cell V(D)J plus 5' expression. TCRdb re-called the 10x single-cell sequencing reads, yielding one record per CDR3 amino acid sequence without DNA. The sample is made up of approximately 470 distinct CDR3 sequences, and the top ten hold about 29% of it. The CDR3 spans 11 residues. Germline V gene data show CDR1 as MNHEY and CDR2 as SVGAGI. Sequenced material: cerebrospinal fluid. This TCR was sampled from a human donor with Alzheimer's disease. The chain employs TRBV6-5 and TRBJ1-1. CDR3 in amino acids: CASSQWTEAFF.